This T cell receptor beta chain appears in the sequencing data of a study of response to subunit inactivated influenza vaccine. Study outcomes and limitations: The authors suggested that every seasonal influenza vaccination recruits few new T cells.

TCRdb called the RT-PCR reads again in MiXCR, with one record for every CDR3 protein. The sample shows over 150,000 distinct CDR3 sequences, over 8.5% of them seen only once. As to this clonotype: Its antigen remains unidentified.

There are 15 residues in the CDR3. Germline V gene sequence: CDR1 SGHVS, CDR2 FQNEAQ. The ends were cut back, 0 bases at V and 1 base at J, with 9 bases in the middle. This clonotype was obtained from a man aged 45-69 years who received an inactivated influenza vaccine. The chain employs TRBV7-8 and TRBJ2-5; tentatively, D is TRBD1 or TRBD2 (5 bases each). Here the sequenced sample was CD8+ T cells sorted from PBMCs, taken about 23 months after vaccination. CDR3 amino acids: CASSLAPGGQETQYF. The CDR3 bases are TGTGCCAGCAGCTTAGCCCCTGGGGGCCAAGAGACCCAGTACTTC.